This T cell receptor (beta chain) was documented in a study of blood T cell repertoires in COVID-19. Study summary: Collection of acute and convalescent COVID-19 samples took place in the United States, Italy and Spain.

Original methodology: For nucleated cells, counts were estimated from reference gene primer amplification. Using immunoSEQ multiplex PCR, the repertoire was profiled, and TCRdb retains in-frame clones only, with some absent. The D gene and trimming were derived from the DNA, and the V and J assignments and clone size from that table. The sample gives 300,000 to 400,000 clones, approximately 89% of which show up once; about 5% is in the top ten. Which cohort a participant joined came from the clinical history participants gave. Each recovered donor of Cohort 3 presented with two negative PCRs, clearance, or symptom resolution. V lost 0 bases to trimming and J lost 0 bases, with 6 bases between them. CDR3 length equals 15 residues. Germline-derived CDR1 and CDR2 are SGHNT and YYREEE (reference sequence).

This sequence originates from a man between 25 and 39 years old who had recovered from COVID-19. The rearrangement links TRBV5-4 to TRBJ1-4; the D is unclear. The material sequenced was PBMCs or T cells enriched from blood (not recorded which). In DNA form, the CDR3 reads TGTGCCAGCAGCTTGGGTAGAACAACTAATGAAAAACTGTTTTTT. Translated: CASSLGRTTNEKLFF.